The next 21 T cell receptor beta chains were all read from a single sample in a study of T-cell memory formation after mild COVID-19. TCRdb passed the 5' RACE reads through MiXCR, listing each CDR3 protein once. The table has more than 350,000 distinct CDR3 sequences, about 17% seen once. Sequencing was carried out using PBMCs or a T cell subset sorted from them (not recorded which). Receptor source: a man younger than 30 who had mild COVID-19 (a few samples of this study predate the infection). Cell type and time point are not known.

This clonotype was recorded only once. The V call is TRBV28, the J call TRBJ1-2; D is undetermined. The length of the CDR3 is 11 residues. Germline assignment: CDR1 MDHEN and CDR2 SYDVKM. Trimming removed 8 bases from V and 4 bases from J, with 8 bases in between. CDR3: CASLYVYGYTF. CDR3 nucleotide sequence: TGTGCCAGCCTATATGTCTATGGCTACACCTTC.

The genes are TRBV12-3 or TRBV12-4 and TRBJ1-4, with a weak D call TRBD1 (5 bases). The CDR3 loop spans 12 amino acids. V dropped 6 bases and J dropped 7 bases, with 9 bases sitting between them. The CDR3 DNA sequence: TGTGCCAGCAGGGGGCCGGGTGAAAAACTGTTTTTT. This gives the protein CASRGPGEKLFF.

The CDR3, as DNA: TGCAGCGTTGCGACAGGGTACGAGCAGTACTTC. It specifies CSVATGYEQYF. This chain uses TRBV29-1 with TRBJ2-7; TRBD1 matches at 7 bases. The V gene end was trimmed by 4 bases and the J gene end by 4 bases; junction bases not matched to a gene: 1. The CDR3 covers 11 residues. CDR1 and CDR2 from the germline V gene are SQVTM and ANQGSEA.

The chain has TRBV11-1 and TRBJ1-2; tentative D call: TRBD1 (6 bases). Deletions cut 5 bases from V and 2 bases from J, with 12 bases between. Germline assignment: CDR1 SGHAT and CDR2 FQDESV (reference sequence). This CDR3 has 14 amino acids. CDR3 amino acids: CASSEDRSNYGYTF. The CDR3, as DNA: TGTGCCAGCAGCGAGGACAGATCGAACTATGGCTACACCTTC.

This clonotype was counted only a few times. Here the CDR3 DNA reads TGCAGTGCTAGGGGGACTAGCGGGGGAACAGATACGCAGTATTTT. Protein sequence: CSARGTSGGTDTQYF. V and J are TRBV20-1 and TRBJ2-3, with 14 bases aligning to TRBD2. The junction had 2 bases not matched to a gene; V was cut back by 3 bases and J by 3 bases. The CDR3 contains 15 residues. The germline V gene encodes CDR1 DFQATT and CDR2 SNEGSKA (reference sequence).

The rearrangement joins TRBV20-1 to TRBJ2-1, with 8 bases that match TRBD1. After removal of 0 bases from V and 0 bases from J, the junction contained 7 bases not matched to a gene. The CDR3 runs to 17 residues. CDR1 is DFQATT, CDR2 SNEGSKA, per germline (reference sequence). CDR3 sequence reads: CSARDRSGGVSYNEQFF. CDR3 bases: TGCAGTGCTAGAGATAGATCAGGGGGCGTCTCCTACAATGAGCAGTTCTTC.

V usage is TRBV5-1 and J usage is TRBJ1-1; D ambiguous. The length of the CDR3 is 15 residues. Trimming took 4 bases from V and 4 from J, leaving 17 bases between them. The V gene's germline CDR1 is SGHRS and CDR2 YFSETQ. Written as DNA, the CDR3 is TGCGCCAGCAGCGGTTCCCTGGGCGGTGGCACTGAAGCTTTCTTT. Translating gives CASSGSLGGGTEAFF. Complete variable domain (other parts from reference TRBV5-1 and TRBJ1-1): KAGVTQTPRYLIKTRGQQVTLSCSPISGHRSVSWYQQTPGQGLQFLFEYFSETQRNKGNFPGRFSGRQFSNSRSEMNVSTLELGDSALYLCASSGSLGGGTEAFFGQGTRLTVV.

This chain connects TRBV9 to TRBJ1-6, with 8 bases matching TRBD1. From germline, CDR1 is SGDLS and CDR2 YYNGEE. The CDR3 has 15 residues. V gave up 2 bases and J gave up 7 bases; unmatched junction bases: 5. The CDR3 DNA is TGTGCCAGCAGCGTTAAGGACAGGGCCAATTCACCCCTCCACTTT. As protein: CASSVKDRANSPLHF.

The V gene is TRBV6-5, the J gene TRBJ1-2; weak D call: TRBD1 (6 bases). V lost 2 bases and J 6 bases, leaving 13 bases between the germline ends. Germline-derived CDR1 and CDR2 are MNHEY and SVGAGI. The CDR3 runs to 14 residues. CDR3 DNA sequence: TGTGCCAGCAGTTACCACGGGACACGGGATGGCTACACCTTC. It translates to CASSYHGTRDGYTF.

This clonotype has more than one count but fewer than ten. The rearrangement uses TRBV25-1 and TRBJ2-1; 9 nucleotides match TRBD1. Germline-derived CDR1 and CDR2 are MGHDK and SYGVNS. With V trimmed by 7 bases and J by 6 bases, 10 bases remained unmatched. This CDR3 is 15 amino acids long. CDR3 sequence (DNA): TGTGCCAGCACCTATACAGGGGGCGCCATCAATGAGCAGTTCTTC. This gives the protein CASTYTGGAINEQFF.

This clonotype was seen only a few times. The chain recombines TRBV5-1 with TRBJ1-1, with D maybe TRBD1 (5 bases). Trimming pared 3 bases from V and 5 bases from J, leaving 14 bases between. This CDR3 spans 14 amino acids. Germline V lookup: CDR1 SGHRS, CDR2 YFSETQ. CDR3 loop: CASSSWTPKTEAFF. The CDR3 nucleotides read TGCGCCAGCAGCTCCTGGACACCAAAAACTGAAGCTTTCTTT.

The chain recombines TRBV7-2 with TRBJ1-2, with D maybe TRBD1 (5 bases). CDR3 length: 13 residues. The V end lost 1 base, the J end lost 6 bases, and 9 bases lay between the germline ends. Germline values: CDR1 SGHTA, CDR2 FQGNSA. The chain's CDR3 is CASSLGWGDGYTF. CDR3 DNA: TGTGCCAGCAGCTTAGGCTGGGGCGATGGCTACACCTTC. The full variable domain, rest sourced from reference TRBV7-2 and TRBJ1-2, is GAGVSQSPSNKVTEKGKDVELRCDPISGHTALYWYRQSLGQGLEFLIYFQGNSAPDKSGLPSDRFSAERTGGSVSTLTIQRTQQEDSAVYLCASSLGWGDGYTFGSGTRLTVV.

This clonotype was seen a handful of times. The chain joins TRBV28 to TRBJ2-5; D perhaps matches TRBD2 (6 bases). The V and J ends lost 8 bases and 0 bases respectively, with 16 bases between them. Germline lookup yields CDR1 MDHEN and CDR2 SYDVKM. This CDR3 spans 15 amino acids. CDR3 bases: TGTGCCAGCCTGGCCGGGAGCATGTACCAAGAGACCCAGTACTTC. Protein: CASLAGSMYQETQYF.

The rearrangement links TRBV5-1 to TRBJ2-2; D could derive from TRBD1 or TRBD2 (5 bases each). V was pared by 3 bases and J by 3 bases, with 24 bases between. CDR3 length equals 19 residues. Germline V gene data show CDR1 as SGHRS and CDR2 as YFSETQ. The CDR3 DNA reads as TGCGCCAGCAGCTCCCAACGGGGACGGCGGAATTGGGACACCGGGGAGCTGTTTTTT. It codes for CASSSQRGRRNWDTGELFF.

This clonotype was found many times. This rearrangement joins TRBV7-3 to TRBJ2-1; the D call may be TRBD1 or TRBD2 (5 bases each). V was trimmed by 3 bases and J by 10 bases, leaving 10 bases between them. This CDR3 contains 12 residues. Germline-derived CDR1 and CDR2 are SGHTA and FQGTGA. This CDR3 is CASSFPGTEQFF. CDR3 nucleotide sequence: TGTGCCAGCAGCTTCCCCGGGACCGAGCAGTTCTTC.

This clonotype was detected only a few times. The chain uses TRBV6-2 or TRBV6-3 and TRBJ2-5; TRBD2 matches 8 bases. The V segment lost 6 bases and the J segment 3 bases; nucleotides outside the gene matches: 9. The CDR3 extends over 15 amino acids. CDR1 is MNHEY and CDR2 is SVGEGT in the germline V gene. Here the CDR3 reads CASSRIGGAEETQYF. The CDR3 coding sequence is TGTGCCAGCAGCCGTATCGGGGGGGCCGAAGAGACCCAGTACTTC.

This sequence joins TRBV7-3 and TRBJ2-3, with 11 nucleotides matching TRBD2. CDR1 SGHTA and CDR2 FQGTGA come from the germline V gene. Trimming cost V 4 bases and J 1 base; bases outside gene matches: 7. The CDR3 runs 17 residues. CDR3 DNA sequence: TGTGCCAGCAGCTGCACTAGCGGGGGCCTCTGCACAGATACGCAGTATTTT. Its protein is CASSCTSGGLCTDTQYF.

This chain joins TRBV3-1 and TRBJ1-5, with 8 bases fitting TRBD1. V lost 5 bases to trimming and J lost 7 bases; unmatched junction nucleotides: 10. Germline V CDR1 and CDR2: LGHDT, YNNKEL (reference sequence). The length of the CDR3 is 15 residues. CDR3 bases: TGTGCCAGCAGCTTCGGACAGGGCGCGTACCAGCCCCAGCATTTT. Protein: CASSFGQGAYQPQHF.

The sample holds a few counts of this clonotype. The rearrangement links TRBV4-1 to TRBJ2-2; D remains ambiguous. The length of the CDR3 is 14 residues. CDR1 and CDR2 (germline): MGHRA, YSYEKL. With 1 base removed from V and 2 bases from J, the gap between germline ends came to 5 bases. CDR3 nucleotides: TGCGCCAGCAGCCAAGTCCGAAACACCGGGGAGCTGTTTTTT. Translated: CASSQVRNTGELFF.

This clonotype came up a few times. V is TRBV11-2 and J is TRBJ1-2, with 10 bases that match TRBD1. CDR1 and CDR2 from the germline V gene are SGHAT and FQNNGV. J lost 8 bases, V lost 1 base, and 4 bases had no gene match. The CDR3 contains 14 residues. Written as DNA, the CDR3 is TGTGCCAGCAGCTTAGGACAGGGGGCCTGGGGCTACACCTTC. It yields the protein CASSLGQGAWGYTF. Filled out from reference TRBV11-2 and TRBJ1-2, the complete variable domain reads EAGVAQSPRYKIIEKRQSVAFWCNPISGHATLYWYQQILGQGPKLLIQFQNNGVVDDSQLPKDRFSAERLKGVDSTLKIQPAKLEDSAVYLCASSLGQGAWGYTFGSGTRLTVV.

This clonotype has more than one count but fewer than ten. V gene TRBV9 combines with J gene TRBJ1-5, with D tentatively TRBD1 (5 bases). With 1 base removed from V and 3 bases from J, the gap between germline ends came to 8 bases. The CDR3 extends over 14 amino acids. Germline-derived CDR1 and CDR2 are SGDLS and YYNGEE. This CDR3 is CASSVSGNNQPQHF. As DNA, the CDR3 is TGTGCCAGCAGCGTATCAGGGAACAATCAGCCCCAGCATTTT.